The rows below give T cell receptor beta chains drawn from one sample of a study of vaccination and CD4 T cells after COVID-19. Antigen specificity for these receptors is unknown. In TCRdb, the PCR reads were re-called with MiXCR into one record per CDR3 protein. The sample lists about 7,900 distinct CDR3 sequences, 20% occurring once. Here the sequenced sample was CD4+ T cells from blood, cultured in vitro, taken after SARS-CoV-2 vaccination. Every receptor here comes from a human donor who had recovered from COVID-19. The CDR3 runs from the conserved cysteine through the conserved F or W. Fields, in order: J gene, V gene, CDR3 protein.

TRBJ2-1 | TRBV7-3 | CASSLESYNEQFF
TRBJ2-1 | TRBV20-1 | CSAGGVYNEQFF
TRBJ2-7 | TRBV15 | CATSREGDPSYEQYF
TRBJ2-6 | TRBV20-1 | CSAPRGPAGANVLTF
TRBJ2-3 | TRBV20-1 | CSAPKPSGMSSTDTQYF
TRBJ2-3 | TRBV24-1 | CATSRRVTTDTQYF
TRBJ2-7 | TRBV27 | CASSPLRDRVHEQYF
TRBJ2-1 | TRBV6-1 | CASSQSLLGLAGEQFF
TRBJ1-2 | TRBV6-1 | CASMGYGYGYTF
TRBJ2-5 | TRBV4-1 | CASSQDPAYGETQYF
TRBJ2-1 | TRBV7-2 | CASSLVTSGSSHEQFF
TRBJ2-2 | TRBV6-1 | CASRGTGELFF
TRBJ2-3 | TRBV7-2 | CASSLQLAGVTHPRGDTQYF
TRBJ2-7 | TRBV20-1 | CSARDVGLAGAVEQYF
TRBJ1-5 | TRBV7-9 | CASSPGVGTSNQPQHF
TRBJ2-3 | TRBV2 | CASSGGADTQYF
TRBJ1-6 | TRBV10-3 | CAIMQGNNSPLHF
TRBJ2-7 | TRBV7-8 | CASSPPREDEQYF
TRBJ2-5 | TRBV6-2/TRBV6-3 | CASSYQRQETQYF
TRBJ2-1 | TRBV24-1 | CATRCGTSGTGYYNEQFF
TRBJ1-2 | TRBV6-5 | CASSSGQNYGYTF
TRBJ2-7 | TRBV27 | CASSPSGSRAYYEQYF
TRBJ2-7 | TRBV6-1 | CASSNWDNPLEQYF
TRBJ2-3 | TRBV7-6 | CASSLRPLTSGGRDTQYF
TRBJ1-5 | TRBV28 | CASTSAGTGFGQPQHF
TRBJ1-3 | TRBV6-1 | CASSNQGGWAGNTIYF
TRBJ1-5 | TRBV6-2/TRBV6-3 | CASSPRQGLGNQPQHF
TRBJ2-3 | TRBV4-1 | CASSPIASADTQYF
TRBJ2-7 | TRBV5-8 | CASSPRTYEQYF
TRBJ2-3 | TRBV6-5 | CASSYSSDTQYF
TRBJ2-5 | TRBV5-1 | CASSLARDSGRETQYF
TRBJ1-6 | TRBV14 | CASSQGGYNSPLHF
TRBJ1-2 | TRBV7-2 | CASNEEGIGYGYTF
TRBJ1-1 | TRBV24-1 | CATSDLQGTRAFF
TRBJ1-1 | TRBV6-1 | CASRINGAGRRAFF
TRBJ2-2 | TRBV7-3 | CASSQGSGATGELFF
TRBJ2-3 | TRBV20-1 | CSARGPDTQYF
TRBJ1-1 | TRBV4-1 | CASSQGIRMTEAFF
TRBJ2-7 | TRBV28 | CASRGGRFYEQYF
TRBJ2-5 | TRBV6-2/TRBV6-3 | CASSYFSSGRGETQYF
TRBJ2-5 | TRBV7-3 | CASSLIGGGAETQYF
TRBJ1-2 | TRBV7-2 | CASSWQQDGYTF
TRBJ2-1 | TRBV7-3 | CASSRGGLAVLGNEQFF
TRBJ1-6 | TRBV7-6 | CASSFRSQGGSSPLHF
TRBJ2-1 | TRBV20-1 | CSASTSGSFYNEQFF
TRBJ1-1 | TRBV6-5 | CASSSSQGNTEAFF
TRBJ1-2 | TRBV6-1 | CASSEQYGRTGGYGYTF